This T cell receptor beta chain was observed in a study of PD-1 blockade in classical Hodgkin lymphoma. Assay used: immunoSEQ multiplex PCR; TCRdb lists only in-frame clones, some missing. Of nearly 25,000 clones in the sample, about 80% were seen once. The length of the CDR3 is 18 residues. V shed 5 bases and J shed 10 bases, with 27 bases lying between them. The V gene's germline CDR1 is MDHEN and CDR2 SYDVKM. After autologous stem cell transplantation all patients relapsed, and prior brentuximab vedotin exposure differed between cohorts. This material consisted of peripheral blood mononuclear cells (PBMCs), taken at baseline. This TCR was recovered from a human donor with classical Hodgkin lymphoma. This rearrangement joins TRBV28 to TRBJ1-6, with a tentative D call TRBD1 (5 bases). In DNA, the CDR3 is TGTGCCAGCAGTCCCCATGGGACCGAATGGACGGATAGGTCACCCCTCCACTTT. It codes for CASSPHGTEWTDRSPLHF.